The present T cell receptor beta chain was sequenced within a study of blood T cell repertoires in COVID-19. This CDR3 has 15 residues. V was clipped by 5 bases and J by 0 bases, with 10 bases between them. Germline CDR1 is SEHNR and CDR2 is FQNEAQ (reference sequence). The method was immunoSEQ multiplex PCR; TCRdb's version includes in-frame clones alone and lacks a portion of them. The sample has about 59,000 clones, more than 60% seen once. The sequencing sample was made of peripheral blood. The V and J genes are TRBV7-9 and TRBJ2-2; a weak D match, TRBD2 (6 bases). This clonotype was sampled from a woman aged 70 to 79 with acute or convalescent COVID-19. The CDR3 DNA is TGTGCCAGCAGCCGGTGGGGGGCGAACACCGGGGAGCTGTTTTTT. Translating gives CASSRWGANTGELFF.